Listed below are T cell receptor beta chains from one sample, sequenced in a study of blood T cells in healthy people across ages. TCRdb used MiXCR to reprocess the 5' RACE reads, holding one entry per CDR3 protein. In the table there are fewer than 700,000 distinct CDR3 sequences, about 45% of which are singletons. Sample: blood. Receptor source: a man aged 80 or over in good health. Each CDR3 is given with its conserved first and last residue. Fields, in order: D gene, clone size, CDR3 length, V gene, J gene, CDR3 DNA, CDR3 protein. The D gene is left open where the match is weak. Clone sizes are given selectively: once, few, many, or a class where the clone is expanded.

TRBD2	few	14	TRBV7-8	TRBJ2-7	TGTGCCAGCAGACTAGCGGGGGGCTCCTACGAGCAGTACTTC	CASRLAGGSYEQYF
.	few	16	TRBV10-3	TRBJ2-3	TGTGCCATCAGTAAATCAGGCTTGGGGGGCACAGATACGCAGTATTTT	CAISKSGLGGTDTQYF
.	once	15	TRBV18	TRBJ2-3	TGTGCCAGCTCACCAGCGATGACAGCAGTGGATACGCAGTATTTT	CASSPAMTAVDTQYF
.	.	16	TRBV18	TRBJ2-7	TGTGCCAGCTCACCACGGGAAGGTAGGGCATCCTACGAGCAGTACTTC	CASSPREGRASYEQYF
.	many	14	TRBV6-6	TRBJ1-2	TGTGCCAGCAGTTACTCTCCGGATAACTATGGCTACACCTTC	CASSYSPDNYGYTF
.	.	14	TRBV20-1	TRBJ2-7	TGCAGTGCTAGTGAGGGGCCATCCTACTACGAGCAGTACTTC	CSASEGPSYYEQYF
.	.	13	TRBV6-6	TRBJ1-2	TGTGCCAGCAGTGACCTGGGGGTGGATGGCTACACCTTC	CASSDLGVDGYTF
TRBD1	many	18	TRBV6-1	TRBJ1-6	TGTGCCAGCAGTGGCCGTAGGCCCACAGGGGTCGATAATTCACCCCTCCACTTT	CASSGRRPTGVDNSPLHF
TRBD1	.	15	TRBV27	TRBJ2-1	TGTGCCAGCAGCCTAGACAGGGGGCGCGTCGGTGAGCAGTTCTTC	CASSLDRGRVGEQFF
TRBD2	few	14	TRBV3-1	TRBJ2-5	TGTGCCAGCAGCCCCACTAGCGGGGGAGAGACCCAGTACTTC	CASSPTSGGETQYF
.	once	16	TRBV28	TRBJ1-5	TGTGCCAGCCGCACCGCCCAGAGGGGGTCCAATCAGCCCCAGCATTTT	CASRTAQRGSNQPQHF
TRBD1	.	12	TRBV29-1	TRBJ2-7	TGCAGCGTCCGGGACAGGGGATACGAGCAGTACTTC	CSVRDRGYEQYF
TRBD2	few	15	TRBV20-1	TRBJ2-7	TGCAGTGCTACAACCGGGACTAGCGGGGGCTACGAGCAGTACTTC	CSATTGTSGGYEQYF
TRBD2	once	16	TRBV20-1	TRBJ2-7	TGCAGTGCTAGGCCCGCGACTAGCGGGAGACTCTACGAGCAGTACTTC	CSARPATSGRLYEQYF
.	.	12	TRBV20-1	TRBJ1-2	TGCAGTGTTAGGGCAGATAACTATGGCTACACCTTC	CSVRADNYGYTF
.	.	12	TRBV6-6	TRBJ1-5	TGTGCCAGCAGGTATTCAGACCAGCCCCAGCATTTT	CASRYSDQPQHF
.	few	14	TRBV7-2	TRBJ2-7	TGTGCCAGCAGCTTTAGCGCCGGGAACTACGAGCAGTACTTC	CASSFSAGNYEQYF
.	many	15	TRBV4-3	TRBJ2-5	TGCGCCAGCAGCCCCGGACGTAACGAAATAGAGACCCAGTACTTC	CASSPGRNEIETQYF
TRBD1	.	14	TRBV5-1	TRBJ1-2	TGCGCCAGCAGCCGTCCCGGGACAGGGGAAGGCTACACCTTC	CASSRPGTGEGYTF
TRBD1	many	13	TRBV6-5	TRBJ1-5	TGTGCCAGCAGTCAAGACAGGGGCCAGCCCCAGCATTTT	CASSQDRGQPQHF
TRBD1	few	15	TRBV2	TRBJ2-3	TGTGCCAGCATGAACCGGGACAGGGCATTGGATACGCAGTATTTT	CASMNRDRALDTQYF
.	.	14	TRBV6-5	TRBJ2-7	TGTGCCAGCAGTGATCGGGAGAGCTCCTACGAGCAGTACTTC	CASSDRESSYEQYF
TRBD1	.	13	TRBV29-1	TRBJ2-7	TGCAGCGTTAGGACAGGGGGCCCCTACGAGCAGTACTTC	CSVRTGGPYEQYF
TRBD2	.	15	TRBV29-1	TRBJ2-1	TGCAGCGTTGGGAGGTTAGCGGGAGGGCGCAATGAGCAGTTCTTC	CSVGRLAGGRNEQFF
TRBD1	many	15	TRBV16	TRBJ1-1	TGTGCCAGCAGCCAAACAGGGGGAATGAACACTGAAGCTTTCTTT	CASSQTGGMNTEAFF
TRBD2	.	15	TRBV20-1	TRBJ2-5	TGCAGTGCCCCTAGCGGGGGGGTCAACCAAGAGACCCAGTACTTC	CSAPSGGVNQETQYF
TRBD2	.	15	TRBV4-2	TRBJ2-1	TGTGCCAGCAGCCCGACTAGCGGGAGGGCCCCTGAGCAGTTCTTC	CASSPTSGRAPEQFF
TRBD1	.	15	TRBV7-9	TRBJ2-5	TGTGCCAGCAGCTTAGTGGCAGGGGGCAGTGAGACCCAGTACTTC	CASSLVAGGSETQYF
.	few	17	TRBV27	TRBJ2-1	TGTGCCAGCAGTTTATTCTTGAGGGGGATCCGCTACAATGAGCAGTTCTTC	CASSLFLRGIRYNEQFF
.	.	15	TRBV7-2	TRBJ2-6	TGTGCCAGGGGAACCCCAGGGGTGGGGGCCAACGTCCTGACTTTC	CARGTPGVGANVLTF
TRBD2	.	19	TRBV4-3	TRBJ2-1	TGCGCCAGCAGCCAAGAATTGGTTGGGACTAGCGGGGCGAACAATGAGCAGTTCTTC	CASSQELVGTSGANNEQFF
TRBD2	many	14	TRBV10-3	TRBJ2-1	TGTGCCATCAGTGTCGGGACTAGCGACAATGAGCAGTTCTTC	CAISVGTSDNEQFF
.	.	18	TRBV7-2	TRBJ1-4	TGTGCCAGCAGCTTATTAGGTCTTGCGGGGGCCAGGGTCGAAAAACTGTTTTTT	CASSLLGLAGARVEKLFF
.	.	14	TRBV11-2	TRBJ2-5	TGTGTCAGCAGCTTAGATGTGGCAAAGGAGACCCAGTACTTC	CVSSLDVAKETQYF
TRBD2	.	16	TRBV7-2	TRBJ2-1	TGTGCCAGCAGCTCACCTCAGCGGGGCATGAGGGATGAGCAGTTCTTC	CASSSPQRGMRDEQFF
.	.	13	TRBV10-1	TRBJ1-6	TGCGCCAGCAAGGGCTCCTATAATTCACCCCTCCACTTT	CASKGSYNSPLHF
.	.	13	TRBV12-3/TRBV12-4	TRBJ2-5	TGTGCCAGCAGTTTTCAGGGGCAAGAGACCCAGTACTTC	CASSFQGQETQYF
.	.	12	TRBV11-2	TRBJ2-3	TGTGCCAGCAGCTCGTGGAGAGATACGCAGTATTTT	CASSSWRDTQYF
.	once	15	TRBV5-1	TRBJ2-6	TGCGCCAGCAGCTTGGGCCGGACTGGGGCCAACGTCCTGACTTTC	CASSLGRTGANVLTF
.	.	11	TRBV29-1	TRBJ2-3	TGCAGCGCGACACCGTTAGATACGCAGTATTTT	CSATPLDTQYF
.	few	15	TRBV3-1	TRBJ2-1	TGTGCCAGCAGCCAAGATCCGGGAGTGATAGATGAGCAGTTCTTC	CASSQDPGVIDEQFF
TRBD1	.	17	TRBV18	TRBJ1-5	TGTGCCAGCTCAGCCCAGGTCAGGACAGGGGACAATCAGCCCCAGCATTTT	CASSAQVRTGDNQPQHF
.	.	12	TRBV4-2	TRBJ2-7	TGTGCCAGCAGCAGGGAACGCGGCGAGCAGTACTTC	CASSRERGEQYF
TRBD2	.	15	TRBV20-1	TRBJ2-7	TGCAGTGCTCCTTTAGCGGGAGAGGGAAAGTACGAGCAGTACTTC	CSAPLAGEGKYEQYF
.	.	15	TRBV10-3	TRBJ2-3	TGTGCCATCTCCGACCGGGACTTGAGCACAGATACGCAGTATTTT	CAISDRDLSTDTQYF
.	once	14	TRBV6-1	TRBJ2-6	TGTGCCAGCAGTACCCAGGCTAGGGCCAACGTCCTGACTTTC	CASSTQARANVLTF
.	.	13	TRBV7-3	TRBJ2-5	TGTGTCAGCAGCTTGACAGCACAAGAGACCCAGTACTTC	CVSSLTAQETQYF